Listed here are 17 T cell receptor beta chains from one sample, sequenced in a study of CD8 T cells in Susac syndrome. Reverse transcription of about 0.5 to 1 ug RNA was performed with random hexamers. TCRdb fed the immunoSEQ multiplex PCR reads into MiXCR, producing one record per CDR3 protein. The sample records about 430,000 distinct CDR3 sequences, around 85% being singletons. The sample taken for sequencing was CD8+ T cells from PBMCs. These TCRs come from a human donor with multiple sclerosis.

The rearrangement links TRBV7-6 to TRBJ2-3; the match to TRBD1 covers 8 bases. V was clipped by 1 base and J by 1 base; unmatched bases: 7. Germline CDR1 SGHVS, CDR2 FNYEAQ. The length of the CDR3 is 17 residues. CDR3 loop: CASSLDFRGQGTDTQYF. CDR3 bases: TGTGCCAGCAGCTTAGATTTCAGGGGACAGGGCACAGATACGCAGTATTTT. Full variable domain (rest looked up from reference TRBV7-6 and TRBJ2-3): GAGVSQSPRYKVTKRGQDVALRCDPISGHVSLYWYRQALGQGPEFLTYFNYEAQQDKSGLPNDRFSAERPEGSISTLTIQRTEQRDSAMYRCASSLDFRGQGTDTQYFGPGTRLTVL.

The chain carries TRBV27 and TRBJ1-1; D is uncertain. Germline V gene data show CDR1 as MNHEY and CDR2 as SMNVEV (reference sequence). The CDR3 extends over 13 amino acids. Trimming took off 0 bases at V and 6 bases at J, with 8 bases between the two ends. DNA of the CDR3: TGTGCCAGCAGTTTATCGGCGGCAGCTGAAGCTTTCTTT. It encodes CASSLSAAAEAFF.

The CDR3 nucleotides are TGTGCCACCGGGCCTAGCGGGTCGTTGGAGCAGTTCTTC. Translated: CATGPSGSLEQFF. The chain combines TRBV24-1 with TRBJ2-1; the match to TRBD2 covers 8 bases. With 9 bases clipped from V and 10 bases from J, the junction kept 10 bases outside the gene matches. The CDR3 contains 13 residues. Germline V gene sequence: CDR1 KGHDR, CDR2 SFDVKD.

This chain connects TRBV18 to TRBJ2-1; maybe TRBD1 (6 bases). Germline lookup yields CDR1 KGHSH and CDR2 LQKENI. This CDR3 spans 13 amino acids. V was shortened by 2 bases and J by 16 bases, with 18 bases between the two germline ends. CDR3 in DNA: TGTGCCAGCTCACCAGAATCAGGGGCATTTGGTTTCTTC. This gives the protein CASSPESGAFGFF.

The gene calls are TRBV14 and TRBJ2-3; 9 bases align to TRBD2. This CDR3 spans 15 amino acids. Germline CDR1 SGHDN, CDR2 FVKESK. The junction had 7 bases not matched to a gene; V was cut back by 3 bases and J by 6 bases. The CDR3, as DNA: TGTGCCAGCAGCCAGCGGGGGGGAGTTCCGGATACGCAGTATTTT. Amino acid sequence: CASSQRGGVPDTQYF.

This clonotype was seen just once. The chain joins TRBV28 to TRBJ1-3; the D is unclear. Germline CDR1 and CDR2: MDHEN and SYDVKM. This CDR3 is 16 amino acids long. V dropped 11 bases and J dropped 4 bases, with 24 bases sitting between them. Here the CDR3 reads CAGNTTVPEWGNTIYF. The CDR3 DNA reads TGTGCCGGCAATACCACAGTCCCGGAATGGGGAAACACCATATATTTT.

This clonotype was observed a single time. The genes are TRBV12-3 or TRBV12-4 and TRBJ1-1; possibly TRBD1 for D (5 bases). V shed 6 bases and J shed 2 bases, with 13 bases lying between them. This CDR3 spans 14 amino acids. The CDR3 bases are TGTGCCAGCAGGGAGGGACGGCGAAACACTGAAGCTTTCTTT. Protein product: CASREGRRNTEAFF.

This chain connects TRBV30 to TRBJ1-1, with D tentatively TRBD1 (5 bases). The CDR3 is 13 residues long. From germline, CDR1 is GTSNPN and CDR2 SVGIG (reference sequence). The V end lost 3 bases, the J end lost 4 bases, and 12 bases lay between the germline ends. DNA for the CDR3: TGTGCCTGGAGATATCAGGGTTCCACTGAAGCTTTCTTT. As protein: CAWRYQGSTEAFF. The full variable domain, completed using reference TRBV30 and TRBJ1-1, is SQTIHQWPATLVQPVGSPLSLECTVEGTSNPNLYWYRQAAGRGLQLLFYSVGIGQISSEVPQNLSASRPQDRQFILSSKKLLLSDSGFYLCAWRYQGSTEAFFGQGTRLTVV.

The CDR3 here is CASSSREGPEQYF. As DNA, the CDR3 is TGTGCCAGCAGCTCCCGGGAGGGCCCCGAGCAGTACTTC. V gene TRBV7-9 combines with J gene TRBJ2-7; 8 positions match TRBD2. This CDR3 is built from 13 residues. J was trimmed by 6 bases and V by 4 bases; bases with no gene match: 5. The germline V gene has CDR1 SEHNR and CDR2 FQNEAQ (reference sequence).

The chain employs TRBV30 and TRBJ1-4; a possible D gene is TRBD1 (6 bases). This CDR3 comprises 13 residues. The germline V and J ends were trimmed by 7 bases and 4 bases, with 13 bases remaining between them. Germline V lookup: CDR1 GTSNPN, CDR2 SVGIG (reference sequence). CDR3 DNA: TGTGCCTCCTCGGGGACATATAATGAAAAACTGTTTTTT. As protein: CASSGTYNEKLFF.

V usage is TRBV19 and J usage is TRBJ2-2; 8 nucleotides agree with TRBD2. The CDR3 length is 18 residues. Looked up from germline, CDR1 is LNHDA and CDR2 is SQIVND (reference sequence). J was trimmed by 0 bases and V by 3 bases; bases with no gene match: 9. This CDR3 reads CASSIEVAGPANTGELFF. The DNA of the CDR3 is TGTGCCAGTAGTATTGAGGTAGCGGGGCCCGCGAACACCGGGGAGCTGTTTTTT.

This chain links TRBV30 with TRBJ2-7, with a tentative D call TRBD1 (5 bases). Germline CDR1 is GTSNPN and CDR2 is SVGIG (reference sequence). V was shortened by 4 bases and J by 0 bases, with 10 bases between the two germline ends. There are 13 residues in the CDR3. The CDR3 DNA is TGTGCCTGGACCCCGGACAACTCCTACGAGCAGTACTTC. Translation: CAWTPDNSYEQYF.

The chain joins TRBV20-1 to TRBJ2-3; D unresolved. The CDR3 runs 12 residues. CDR1 DFQATT and CDR2 SNEGSKA come from the germline V gene (reference sequence). V was clipped by 2 bases and J by 7 bases, with 10 bases between them. The CDR3 region is CSARPNSHTQYF. The CDR3 nucleotides read TGCAGTGCTAGACCCAACAGTCATACGCAGTATTTT.

J is TRBJ2-5 and V is TRBV4-2, with TRBD2 as a possible D gene (6 bases). The V end lost 1 base, the J end lost 2 bases, and 23 bases lay between the germline ends. CDR1 LGHNA and CDR2 YNFKEQ come from the germline V gene. The CDR3 is made up of 19 amino acids. The CDR3 loop reads CASSQATGTELAKQETQYF. CDR3 sequence (DNA): TGTGCCAGCAGCCAAGCCACCGGGACTGAATTAGCGAAACAAGAGACCCAGTACTTC.

V is TRBV10-3 and J is TRBJ2-1, with D perhaps given as TRBD1 or TRBD2 (5 bases each). Germline loops: CDR1 ENHRY, CDR2 SYGVKD. The germline V and J ends were trimmed by 10 bases and 5 bases, with 21 bases remaining between them. CDR3 size: 15 residues. The CDR3: CATADPVGTNNEQFF. The CDR3 DNA reads as TGTGCCACTGCCGATCCCGTCGGGACCAACAATGAGCAGTTCTTC.

The rearrangement uses TRBV27 and TRBJ1-5; a possible D gene is TRBD1 (5 bases). Germline-derived CDR1 and CDR2 are MNHEY and SMNVEV (reference sequence). The CDR3 spans 14 residues. Trimming took off 3 bases at V and 3 bases at J, with 9 bases between the two ends. CDR3 sequence (DNA): TGTGCCAGCAGTTTTGGAGGGGACAATCAGCCCCAGCATTTT. Translated: CASSFGGDNQPQHF.

This clonotype was counted a single time. CDR3 coding DNA: TGCAGTGCTAAATACAGGGATGGCTACACCTTC. Translated, it gives CSAKYRDGYTF. This rearrangement joins TRBV20-1 to TRBJ1-2; TRBD1 might be the D (6 bases). Trimming stripped 4 bases from V and 6 bases from J, with 9 bases between. The germline V gene has CDR1 DFQATT and CDR2 SNEGSKA (reference sequence). The CDR3 has 11 amino acids.